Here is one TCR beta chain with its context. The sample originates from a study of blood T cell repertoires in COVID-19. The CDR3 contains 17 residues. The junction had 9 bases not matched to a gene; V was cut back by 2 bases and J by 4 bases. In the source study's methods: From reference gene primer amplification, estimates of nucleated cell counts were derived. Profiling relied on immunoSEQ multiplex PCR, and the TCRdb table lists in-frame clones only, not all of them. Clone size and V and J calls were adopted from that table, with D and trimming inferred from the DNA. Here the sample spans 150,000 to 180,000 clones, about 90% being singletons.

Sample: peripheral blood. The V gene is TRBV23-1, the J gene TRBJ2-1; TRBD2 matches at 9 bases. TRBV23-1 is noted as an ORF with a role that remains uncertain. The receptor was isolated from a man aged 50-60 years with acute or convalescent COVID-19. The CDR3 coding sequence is TGCGCCAGCAGTCAACCGATAGCGGGAGCCGGATACAATGAGCAGTTCTTC. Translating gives CASSQPIAGAGYNEQFF.